This T cell receptor (beta chain) was recovered during a study of blood T cell repertoires in COVID-19. Per the germline V gene, CDR1 is SNHLY and CDR2 is FYNNEI. V gave up 6 bases and J gave up 10 bases; unmatched junction bases: 12. This CDR3 spans 15 amino acids. Profiled with immunoSEQ multiplex PCR; TCRdb holds only in-frame clones, not every one. The sample has approximately 190,000 clones; about nine tenths are singletons. The sequencing input was peripheral blood. This sequence was found in a man in his 70s with active or convalescent COVID-19. The chain has TRBV2 and TRBJ1-6; TRBD1 matches 7 bases. CDR3 sequence reads: CASSESGQQGSPLHF. As DNA, the CDR3 is TGTGCCAGCAGCGAGTCGGGACAGCAGGGCTCACCCCTCCACTTT.